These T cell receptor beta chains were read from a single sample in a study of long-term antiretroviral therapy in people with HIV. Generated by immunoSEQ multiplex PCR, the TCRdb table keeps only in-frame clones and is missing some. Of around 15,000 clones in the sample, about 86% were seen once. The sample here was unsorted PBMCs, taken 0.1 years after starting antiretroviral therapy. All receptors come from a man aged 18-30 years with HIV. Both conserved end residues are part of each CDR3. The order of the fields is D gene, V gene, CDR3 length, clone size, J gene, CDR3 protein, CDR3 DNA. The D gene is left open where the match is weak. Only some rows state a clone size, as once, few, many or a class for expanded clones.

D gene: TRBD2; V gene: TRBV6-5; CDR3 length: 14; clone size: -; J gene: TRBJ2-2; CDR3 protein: CASSRLAWSGELFF; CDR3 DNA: TGTGCCAGCAGCCGACTAGCGTGGTCCGGGGAGCTGTTTTTT
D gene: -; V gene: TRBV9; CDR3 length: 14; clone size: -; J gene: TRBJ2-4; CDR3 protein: CASSVDGTENIQYF; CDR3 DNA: TGTGCCAGCAGCGTAGATGGGACCGAAAACATTCAGTACTTC
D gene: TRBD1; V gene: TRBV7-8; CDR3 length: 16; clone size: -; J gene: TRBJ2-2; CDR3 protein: CASSLWDRKNTGELFF; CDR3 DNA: TGTGCCAGCAGCTTATGGGACAGGAAGAACACCGGGGAGCTGTTTTTT
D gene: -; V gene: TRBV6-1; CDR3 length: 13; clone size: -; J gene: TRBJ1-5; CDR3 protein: CATLPYSNQPQHF; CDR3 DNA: TGTGCCACCCTCCCTTATAGCAATCAGCCCCAGCATTTT
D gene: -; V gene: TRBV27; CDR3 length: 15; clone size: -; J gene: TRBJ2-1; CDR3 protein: CASSTDPSSYNEQFF; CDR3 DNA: TGTGCCAGCAGTACGGACCCGAGCTCCTACAATGAGCAGTTCTTC
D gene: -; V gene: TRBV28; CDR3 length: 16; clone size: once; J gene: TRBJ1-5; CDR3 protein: CASSLTFGGEDQPQHF; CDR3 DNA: TGTGCCAGCAGTTTGACTTTTGGGGGTGAGGATCAGCCCCAGCATTTT
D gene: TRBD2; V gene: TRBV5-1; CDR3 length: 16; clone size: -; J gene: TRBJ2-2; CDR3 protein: CASSLAGGSNTGELFF; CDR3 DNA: TGCGCCAGCAGCTTGGCGGGGGGATCTAACACCGGGGAGCTGTTTTTT
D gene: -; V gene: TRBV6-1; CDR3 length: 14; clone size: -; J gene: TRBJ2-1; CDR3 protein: CASSREGFYNEQFF; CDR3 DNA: TGTGCCAGCAGCAGAGAAGGTTTCTACAATGAGCAGTTCTTC
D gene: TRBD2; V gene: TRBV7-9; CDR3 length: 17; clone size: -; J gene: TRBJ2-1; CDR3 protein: CASSQGRGRGGFGEQFF; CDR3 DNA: TGTGCCAGCAGTCAAGGGAGAGGCCGGGGGGGCTTTGGTGAGCAGTTCTTC
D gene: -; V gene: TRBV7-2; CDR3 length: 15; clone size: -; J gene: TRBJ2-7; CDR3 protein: CASSLSGRNFYEQYF; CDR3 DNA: TGTGCCAGCAGCTTATCGGGACGGAACTTCTACGAGCAGTACTTC
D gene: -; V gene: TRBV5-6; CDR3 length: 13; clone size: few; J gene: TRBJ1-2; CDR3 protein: CASSRREDYGYTF; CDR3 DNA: TGTGCCAGCAGCCGCAGGGAGGACTATGGCTACACCTTC
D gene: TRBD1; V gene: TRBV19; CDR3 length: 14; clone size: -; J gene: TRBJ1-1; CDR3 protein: CASSSRGPNTEAFF; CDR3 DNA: TGTGCCAGTAGTAGCAGGGGGCCGAACACTGAAGCTTTCTTT
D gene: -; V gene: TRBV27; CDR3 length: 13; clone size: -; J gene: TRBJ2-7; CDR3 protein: CASSLTAAYEQYF; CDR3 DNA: TGTGCCAGCAGTTTGACAGCTGCCTACGAGCAGTACTTC
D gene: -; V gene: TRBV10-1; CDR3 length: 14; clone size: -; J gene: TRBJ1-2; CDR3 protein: CASRQGAEYYGYTF; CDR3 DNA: TGCGCCAGCAGGCAGGGCGCCGAATACTATGGCTACACCTTC
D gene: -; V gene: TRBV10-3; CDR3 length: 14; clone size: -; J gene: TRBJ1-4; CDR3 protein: CAISGGTENEKLFF; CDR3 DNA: TGTGCCATCAGTGGGGGGACTGAAAATGAAAAACTGTTTTTT
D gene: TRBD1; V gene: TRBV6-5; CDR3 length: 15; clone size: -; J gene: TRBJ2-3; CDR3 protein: CASSYSGQGGDTQYF; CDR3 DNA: TGTGCCAGCAGTTATTCGGGACAGGGAGGAGATACGCAGTATTTT
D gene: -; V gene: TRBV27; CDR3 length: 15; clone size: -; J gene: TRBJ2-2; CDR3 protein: CASSFTGTNTGELFF; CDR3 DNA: TGTGCCAGCAGTTTTACAGGGACGAACACCGGGGAGCTGTTTTTT
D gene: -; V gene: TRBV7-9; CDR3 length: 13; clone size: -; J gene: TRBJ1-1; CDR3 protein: CASSTWLGTEAFF; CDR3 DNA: TGTGCCAGCAGCACATGGCTAGGCACTGAAGCTTTCTTT
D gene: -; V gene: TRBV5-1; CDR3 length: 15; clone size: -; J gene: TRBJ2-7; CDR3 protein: CASSSLPGSSYEQYF; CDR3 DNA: TGCGCCAGCAGCTCGCTACCCGGAAGCTCCTACGAGCAGTACTTC
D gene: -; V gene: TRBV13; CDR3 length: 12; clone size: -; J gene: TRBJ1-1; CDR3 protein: CASSLGNTEAFF; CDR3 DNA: TGTGCCAGCAGCCTAGGGAACACTGAAGCTTTCTTT
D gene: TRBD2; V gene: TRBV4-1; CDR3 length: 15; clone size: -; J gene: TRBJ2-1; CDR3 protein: CASSPRAGGSNEQFF; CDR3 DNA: TGCGCCAGCAGCCCCCGAGCGGGAGGGTCCAATGAGCAGTTCTTC
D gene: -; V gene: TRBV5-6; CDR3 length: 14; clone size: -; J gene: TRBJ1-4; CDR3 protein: CASSSGTLEEKLFF; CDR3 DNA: TGTGCCAGCAGCTCCGGGACCCTGGAGGAAAAACTGTTTTTT
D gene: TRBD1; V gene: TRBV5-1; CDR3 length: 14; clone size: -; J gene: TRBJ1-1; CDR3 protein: CASSWGQGPGEAFF; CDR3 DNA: TGCGCCAGCAGCTGGGGACAGGGGCCTGGGGAAGCTTTCTTT
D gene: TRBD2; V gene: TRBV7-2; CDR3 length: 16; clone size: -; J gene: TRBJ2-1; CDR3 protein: CASEGLVREGSNEQFF; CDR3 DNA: TGTGCCAGCGAAGGATTAGTGCGGGAGGGATCCAATGAGCAGTTCTTC
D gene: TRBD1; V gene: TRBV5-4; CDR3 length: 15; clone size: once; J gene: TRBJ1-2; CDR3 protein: CASRPGTVNSNGYTF; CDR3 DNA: TGTGCCAGCAGACCCGGGACAGTTAATTCGAATGGCTACACCTTC
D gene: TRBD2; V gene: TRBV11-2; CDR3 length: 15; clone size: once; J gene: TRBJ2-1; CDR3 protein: CAMGLAGSSYNEQFF; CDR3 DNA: TGTGCGATGGGACTAGCGGGGAGCTCCTACAATGAGCAGTTCTTC
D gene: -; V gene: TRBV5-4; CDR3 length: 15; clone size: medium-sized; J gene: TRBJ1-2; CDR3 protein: CASSLRGQGNYGYTF; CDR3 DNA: TGTGCCAGCAGCTTGCGGGGGCAGGGTAACTATGGCTACACCTTC
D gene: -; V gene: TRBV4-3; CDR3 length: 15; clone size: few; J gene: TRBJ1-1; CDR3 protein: CASSQGRTEGAEAFF; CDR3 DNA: TGCGCCAGCAGCCAGGGACGGACAGAAGGGGCTGAAGCTTTCTTT
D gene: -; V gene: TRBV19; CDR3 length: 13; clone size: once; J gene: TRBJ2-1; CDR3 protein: CASSKQTYNEQFF; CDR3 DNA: TGTGCCAGTAGTAAGCAGACCTACAATGAGCAGTTCTTC
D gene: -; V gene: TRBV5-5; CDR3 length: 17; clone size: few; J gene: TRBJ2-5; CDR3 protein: CASSLSQGGLLQETQYF; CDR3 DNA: TGTGCCAGCAGCTTGAGTCAAGGGGGGCTGCTACAAGAGACCCAGTACTTC
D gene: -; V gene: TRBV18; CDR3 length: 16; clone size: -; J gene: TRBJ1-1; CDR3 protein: CASSPAFTDTNTEAFF; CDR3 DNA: TGTGCCAGCTCACCAGCCTTTACAGATACGAACACTGAAGCTTTCTTT
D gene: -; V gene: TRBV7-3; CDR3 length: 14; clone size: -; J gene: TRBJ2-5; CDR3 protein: CASSLSSNQETQYF; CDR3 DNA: TGTGCCAGCAGCTTATCATCCAACCAAGAGACCCAGTACTTC
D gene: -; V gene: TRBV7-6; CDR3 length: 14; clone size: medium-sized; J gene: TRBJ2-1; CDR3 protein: CASSLAGAYNEQFF; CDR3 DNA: TGTGCCAGCAGCTTAGCGGGAGCTTACAATGAGCAGTTCTTC
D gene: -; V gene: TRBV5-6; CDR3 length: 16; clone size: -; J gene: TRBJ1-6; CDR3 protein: CASSLPGSSYNSPLHF; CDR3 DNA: TGTGCCAGCAGCCTTCCCGGGAGCTCCTATAATTCACCCCTCCACTTT
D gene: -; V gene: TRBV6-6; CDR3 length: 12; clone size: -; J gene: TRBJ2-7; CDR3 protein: CASSPPSYEQYF; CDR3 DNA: TGTGCCAGCAGTCCCCCTAGCTACGAGCAGTACTTC
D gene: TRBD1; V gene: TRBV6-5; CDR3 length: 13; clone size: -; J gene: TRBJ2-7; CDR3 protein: CASSYQGAGEQYF; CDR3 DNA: TGTGCCAGCAGTTACCAGGGGGCGGGCGAGCAGTACTTC
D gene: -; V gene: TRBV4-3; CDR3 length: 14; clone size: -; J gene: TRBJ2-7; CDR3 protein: CASSQGLGGYEQYF; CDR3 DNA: TGCGCCAGCAGCCAGGGGCTCGGGGGCTACGAGCAGTACTTC
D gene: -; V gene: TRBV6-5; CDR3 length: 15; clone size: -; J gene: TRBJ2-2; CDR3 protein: CASSYLGALIGELFF; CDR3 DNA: TGTGCCAGCAGTTACTTGGGGGCGCTTATCGGGGAGCTGTTTTTT
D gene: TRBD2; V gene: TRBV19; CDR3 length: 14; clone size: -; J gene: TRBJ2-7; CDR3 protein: CATTNGGDTYEQYF; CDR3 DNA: TGTGCCACCACGAACGGGGGGGACACCTACGAGCAGTACTTC
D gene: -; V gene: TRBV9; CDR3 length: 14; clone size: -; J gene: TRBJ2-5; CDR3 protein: CASSGSSLQETQYF; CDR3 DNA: TGTGCCAGCAGCGGTAGCAGCCTACAAGAGACCCAGTACTTC
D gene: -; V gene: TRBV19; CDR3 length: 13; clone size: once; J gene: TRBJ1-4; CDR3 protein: CASWGLPDEKLFF; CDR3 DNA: TGTGCCAGTTGGGGGTTACCTGACGAAAAACTGTTTTTT
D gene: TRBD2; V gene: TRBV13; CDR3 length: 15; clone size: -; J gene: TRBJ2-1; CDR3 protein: CASLLSGGDYNEQFF; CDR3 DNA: TGTGCCAGCCTTCTTAGCGGGGGGGATTACAATGAGCAGTTCTTC
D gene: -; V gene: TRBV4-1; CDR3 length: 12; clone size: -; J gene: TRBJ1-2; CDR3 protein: CASSQERFGYTF; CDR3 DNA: TGCGCCAGCAGCCAAGAGCGGTTTGGCTACACCTTC
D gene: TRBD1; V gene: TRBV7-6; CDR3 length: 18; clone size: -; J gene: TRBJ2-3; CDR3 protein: CASSFGGQGAIRADTQYF; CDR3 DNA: TGTGCCAGCAGCTTTGGGGGACAGGGGGCGATTAGGGCAGATACGCAGTATTTT
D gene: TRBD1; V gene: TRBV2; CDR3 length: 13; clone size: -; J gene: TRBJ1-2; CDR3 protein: CATWDRPNYGYTF; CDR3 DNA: TGTGCCACCTGGGACAGGCCAAACTATGGCTACACCTTC